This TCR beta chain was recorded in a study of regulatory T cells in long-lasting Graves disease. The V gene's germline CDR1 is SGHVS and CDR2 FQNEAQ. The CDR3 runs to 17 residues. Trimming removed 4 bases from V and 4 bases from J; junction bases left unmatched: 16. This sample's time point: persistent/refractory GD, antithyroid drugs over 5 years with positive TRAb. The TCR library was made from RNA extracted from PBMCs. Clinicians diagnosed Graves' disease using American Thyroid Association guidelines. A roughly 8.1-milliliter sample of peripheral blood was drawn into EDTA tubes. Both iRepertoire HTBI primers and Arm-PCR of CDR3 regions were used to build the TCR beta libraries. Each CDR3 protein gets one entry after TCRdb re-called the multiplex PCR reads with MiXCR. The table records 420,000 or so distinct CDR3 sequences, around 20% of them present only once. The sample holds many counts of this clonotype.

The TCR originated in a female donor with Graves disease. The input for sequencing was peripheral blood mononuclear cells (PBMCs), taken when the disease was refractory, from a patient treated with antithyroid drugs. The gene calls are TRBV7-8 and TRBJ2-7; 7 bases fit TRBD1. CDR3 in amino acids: CASSSRTDGTVSYEQYF. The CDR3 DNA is TGTGCCAGCAGCTCCCGAACCGACGGGACAGTTTCTTACGAGCAGTACTTC. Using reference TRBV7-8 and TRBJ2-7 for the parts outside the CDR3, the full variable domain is GAGVSQSPRYKVAKRGQDVALRCDPISGHVSLFWYQQALGQGPEFLTYFQNEAQLDKSGLPSDRFFAERPEGSVSTLKIQRTQQEDSAVYLCASSSRTDGTVSYEQYFGPGTRLTVT.